Following are 30 T cell receptor beta chains from one sample sequenced in a study of STAT5B mutations in CD4+ large granular lymphocyte leukemia. Clones were sequenced by immunoSEQ multiplex PCR, and TCRdb holds only the in-frame ones, with some missing. The data contain under 35,000 clones, 60% to 80% of them singletons. The sample taken for sequencing was CD4+ T cells from blood buffy coats. All receptors come from a human donor in good health.

The rearrangement links TRBV7-3 to TRBJ1-1; D is unresolved. CDR1 and CDR2 (germline): SGHTA, FQGTGA. Trimming took 0 bases from V and 1 from J, leaving 6 bases between them. The CDR3 spans 14 residues. This chain's CDR3 is CASSLTGPNTEAFF. The CDR3 DNA is TGTGCCAGCAGCTTAACCGGACCGAACACTGAAGCTTTCTTT.

V usage is TRBV21-1 and J usage is TRBJ2-7. TRBV21-1 is a recognized pseudogene. This CDR3 spans 14 amino acids. CDR3 DNA: TGTGCCAGCAGCGGGCGGAGACAACGCCACGAGCAGTACTTC. Residues: CASSGRRQRHEQYF.

The chain recombines TRBV7-2 with TRBJ1-5, with D perhaps TRBD1 (5 bases). From germline, CDR1 is SGHTA and CDR2 FQGNSA. This CDR3 is built from 15 residues. V gave up 5 bases and J gave up 4 bases, with 15 bases separating them. CDR3 coding DNA: TGTGCCAGCAGCAAGGGGCAGGGCGAAAATCAGCCCCAGCATTTT. This translates into CASSKGQGENQPQHF.

This chain connects TRBV27 to TRBJ1-4, with D hard to call. CDR3 size: 14 residues. Germline-derived CDR1 and CDR2 are MNHEY and SMNVEV (reference sequence). V was shortened by 2 bases and J by 4 bases, with 8 bases between the two germline ends. CDR3 sequence: CASSLSGYNEKLFF. CDR3 bases: TGTGCCAGCAGTTTAAGTGGTTATAATGAAAAACTGTTTTTT.

This sequence joins TRBV4-2 and TRBJ1-2; 7 nucleotides agree with TRBD1. V lost 3 bases, J lost 6 bases, and 10 bases stayed unmatched. The CDR3 runs to 15 residues. Germline values: CDR1 LGHNA, CDR2 YNFKEQ. CDR3 nucleotide sequence: TGTGCCAGCAGCCACAGCCAGGGGGTTGGTGATGGCTACACCTTC. It is translated as CASSHSQGVGDGYTF.

This clone showed up just a few times. The chain carries TRBV2 and TRBJ1-1; 10 bases are shared with TRBD1. After removal of 10 bases from V and 5 bases from J, the junction contained 7 bases not matched to a gene. This CDR3 is 13 amino acids long. CDR1 and CDR2 from the germline V gene are SNHLY and FYNNEI. The CDR3 bases are TGTGCCAAGTCGACAGGGGGCAGGACTGAAGCTTTCTTT. Its protein is CAKSTGGRTEAFF.

CDR3 residues: CASSRGGSGAPETQYF. Written as DNA, the CDR3 is TGTGCCAGTAGTAGAGGGGGCAGCGGGGCCCCAGAGACCCAGTACTTC. The chain links TRBV19 to TRBJ2-5; D possibly uses TRBD1 or TRBD2 (7 bases each). The CDR3 consists of 16 residues. The V gene's germline CDR1 is LNHDA and CDR2 SQIVND (reference sequence). V was cut by 4 bases and J by 4 bases, with 19 bases left in between.

The V gene is TRBV5-1, the J gene TRBJ1-2; D gene ambiguous. V lost 1 base and J lost 3, with 16 bases in between. The CDR3 is 16 amino acids. Germline V lookup: CDR1 SGHRS, CDR2 YFSETQ. The CDR3 loop reads CASSLILGSADYGYTF. CDR3 bases: TGCGCCAGCAGCTTGATATTGGGGTCTGCGGACTATGGCTACACCTTC.

As DNA, the CDR3 is TGTGCCAGCAGAAAGACTAGCGGGCTAACAGATACGCAGTATTTT. Translated: CASRKTSGLTDTQYF. This chain connects TRBV2 to TRBJ2-3; 10 bases match TRBD2. Germline trimming cut 6 bases from V and 3 bases from J; bases unmatched to any gene: 6. Germline CDR1 reads SNHLY; CDR2 reads FYNNEI. There are 15 residues in the CDR3.

The chain is built from TRBV10-1 and TRBJ2-2; possible D gene TRBD1, 6 bases. Germline V gene lookup returns CDR1 WNHNN and CDR2 SYGVQD (reference sequence). Deletions cut 2 bases from V and 6 bases from J, with 10 bases between. The CDR3 extends over 14 amino acids. This CDR3 is CASSEARGSGELFF. The CDR3 DNA reads as TGCGCCAGCAGTGAGGCCAGGGGTTCCGGGGAGCTGTTTTTT.

The chain couples TRBV7-2 to TRBJ1-2; 7 positions agree with TRBD1. The CDR3 is 14 amino acids. J lost 2 bases, V lost 4 bases, and 4 bases had no gene match. Germline assignment: CDR1 SGHTA and CDR2 FQGNSA. CDR3 sequence: CASSSLTGNYGYTF. CDR3 bases: TGTGCCAGCAGCTCGCTGACAGGGAACTATGGCTACACCTTC.

The genes are TRBV5-6 and TRBJ2-4; 7 bases agree with TRBD1. V lost 4 bases and J lost 0; bases outside the gene matches: 1. CDR1 and CDR2 from the germline V gene are SGHDT and YYEEEE. There are 14 residues in the CDR3. CDR3 sequence reads: CASSDRVAKNIQYF. The CDR3 DNA reads as TGTGCCAGCAGCGACAGGGTAGCCAAAAACATTCAGTACTTC.

The chain has TRBV11-3 and TRBJ2-4; 7 nucleotides match TRBD2. Germline trimming cut 5 bases from V and 1 base from J; bases unmatched to any gene: 5. The CDR3 has 15 residues. Germline lookup yields CDR1 SGHNT and CDR2 YENEEA. In nucleotides, the CDR3 is TGTGCCAGCAGCAATGAAGCGGGGGCCAAAAACATTCAGTACTTC. Translating it yields CASSNEAGAKNIQYF.

This clone was seen a handful of times. Here the CDR3 DNA reads TGTGCCAGCAGTATCGGGAGCCTCCAAGAGACCCAGTACTTC. Residues: CASSIGSLQETQYF. V and J are TRBV14 and TRBJ2-5, with D perhaps matching TRBD2 (6 bases). The germline CDR1 and CDR2 sequences are SGHDN and FVKESK. The CDR3 consists of 14 residues. V lost 6 bases, J lost 1 base, and 12 bases lay in between.

V usage is TRBV2 and J usage is TRBJ2-6, with D perhaps TRBD2 (5 bases). The germline V gene has CDR1 SNHLY and CDR2 FYNNEI. The length of the CDR3 is 17 residues. Deletions cut 8 bases from V and 0 bases from J, with 17 bases between. The DNA for the CDR3 is TGTGCCAGCCTCCGGGGAATTACGAGCTCTGGGGCCAACGTCCTGACTTTC. It specifies CASLRGITSSGANVLTF.

This clone was observed a handful of times. The chain recombines TRBV4-1 with TRBJ2-7; 10 nucleotides line up with TRBD2. J was trimmed by 2 bases and V by 1 base; bases with no gene match: 5. CDR1 MGHRA and CDR2 YSYEKL come from the germline V gene. This CDR3 region has 16 residues. The CDR3 is CASSQVSGRAPYEQYF. In DNA form, the CDR3 reads TGCGCCAGCAGCCAAGTAAGCGGGAGGGCCCCCTACGAGCAGTACTTC.

The chain uses TRBV18 and TRBJ2-3; tentatively, D is TRBD2 (5 bases). Per the germline V gene, CDR1 is KGHSH and CDR2 is LQKENI. The CDR3 spans 13 residues. The V end lost 6 bases, the J end lost 6 bases, and 13 bases lay between the germline ends. In DNA, the CDR3 is TGTGCCAGCTCCTATGACCCGGGGGATACGCAGTATTTT. Protein sequence: CASSYDPGDTQYF.

The chain uses TRBV4-3 and TRBJ2-7; 8 bases match TRBD1. The CDR3 is made up of 15 amino acids. The ends lost 0 bases at V and 7 bases at J; junction bases unmatched: 8. The germline V gene has CDR1 LGHNA and CDR2 YSLEER. The DNA of the CDR3 is TGCGCCAGCAGCCAAGATATCGCAGGGGGCGGAGAGCAGTACTTC. It translates to CASSQDIAGGGEQYF.

Only one count was recorded for this clone. The chain joins TRBV29-1 to TRBJ2-1; 7 positions match TRBD1. V was pared by 3 bases and J by 2 bases, with 7 bases of the junction left unmatched. Germline V gene sequence: CDR1 SQVTM, CDR2 ANQGSEA. This CDR3 has 15 residues. CDR3 loop: CSVDRGSVPYNEQFF. CDR3 in DNA: TGCAGCGTTGACAGGGGGAGCGTCCCCTACAATGAGCAGTTCTTC.

The chain employs TRBV7-8 and TRBJ1-1, with D possibly matching TRBD1 (5 bases). The length of the CDR3 is 16 residues. Germline-derived CDR1 and CDR2 are SGHVS and FQNEAQ. Trimming left V 5 bases short and J 11 bases short, with 27 bases between. The chain's CDR3 is CASSKFSGTASRGAFF. The CDR3 coding sequence is TGTGCCAGCAGCAAATTCTCCGGGACGGCCTCGCGGGGGGCTTTCTTT.

On this clone itself: At one boundary the junction diverges from the germline segment, which might be a read error. The chain recombines TRBV6-1 with TRBJ1-2; D is ambiguous. The CDR3 is made up of 11 amino acids. Germline V gene sequence: CDR1 MNHNS, CDR2 SASEGT. CDR3 nucleotide sequence: TGTGCCAGCAGTGAAGATCTTCGAACCATATTC. Encoded protein: CASSEDLRTIF.

This clone has more than one count but fewer than ten. CDR3 bases: TGTGCCAGCTCCCAGTGGGGGACGGAAAAACTGTTTTTT. This sequence encodes CASSQWGTEKLFF. This chain joins TRBV5-6 and TRBJ1-4; the D gene is possibly TRBD1 (5 bases). This CDR3 is 13 amino acids long. Per germline, CDR1 SGHDT and CDR2 YYEEEE. Trimming took 7 bases from V and 8 from J, leaving 15 bases between them.

The genes are TRBV18 and TRBJ2-7; 10 bases fit TRBD2. V shed 3 bases and J 1 base; nucleotides not matched to a gene: 12. Germline V gene data show CDR1 as KGHSH and CDR2 as LQKENI. The CDR3 length is 18 residues. The CDR3 region is CASSPNPLAGVNSYEQYF. Written as DNA, the CDR3 is TGTGCCAGCTCACCCAACCCCCTAGCGGGAGTAAATTCCTACGAGCAGTACTTC.

The rearrangement uses TRBV5-1 and TRBJ2-7, with 11 bases identical to TRBD2. The CDR3 is 16 amino acids. V lost 2 bases, J lost 2 bases, and 6 bases stayed unmatched. Germline CDR1 is SGHRS and CDR2 is YFSETQ. The CDR3 loop is CASSFTGTSGTYEQYF. The CDR3 nucleotides are TGCGCCAGCAGCTTTACCGGGACTAGCGGTACCTACGAGCAGTACTTC.

This chain joins TRBV5-6 and TRBJ1-6, with a weak D call TRBD1 (6 bases). V was pared by 6 bases and J by 7 bases, with 14 bases between. This CDR3 comprises 14 residues. Looked up from germline, CDR1 is SGHDT and CDR2 is YYEEEE. CDR3 region: CASTLGGRNSPLHF. The DNA of the CDR3 is TGTGCCAGCACCCTGGGGGGGCGAAATTCACCCCTCCACTTT.

The chain joins TRBV18 to TRBJ2-3; perhaps D is TRBD1 or TRBD2 (6 bases each). V lost 8 bases, J lost 2 bases, and 17 bases lay in between. The CDR3 extends over 15 amino acids. From germline, CDR1 is KGHSH and CDR2 LQKENI. CDR3 protein: CASLLGRTATDTQYF. CDR3 sequence (DNA): TGTGCCAGCCTCCTAGGGAGGACAGCCACAGATACGCAGTATTTT.

V usage is TRBV6-5 and J usage is TRBJ1-2, with D possibly TRBD1 on 6 matching bases. There are 14 residues in the CDR3. The germline CDR1 and CDR2 sequences are MNHEY and SVGAGI. V lost 11 bases, J lost 5 bases, and 21 bases lay in between. The CDR3 bases are TGTGCCGTAAGCTTACAGGGCCGAACTTATGGCTACACCTTC. Its protein product is CAVSLQGRTYGYTF.

The chain uses TRBV19 and TRBJ2-3, with a weak D call TRBD1 (5 bases). Trimming took 5 bases from V and 0 from J, leaving 15 bases between them. Germline CDR1 is LNHDA and CDR2 is SQIVND (reference sequence). CDR3 length: 16 residues. DNA of the CDR3: TGTGCCAGTAGTCAGGGCTTACCAACTAGCACAGATACGCAGTATTTT. Amino acids: CASSQGLPTSTDTQYF.

In its sample, this clone was seen a few times. V gene TRBV4-1 combines with J gene TRBJ1-5; D is perhaps TRBD1 (6 bases). The germline V gene has CDR1 MGHRA and CDR2 YSYEKL. V lost 4 bases, J lost 5 bases, and 15 bases lay in between. The CDR3 has 15 residues. The CDR3 is CASSPRDTKYQPQHF. The DNA of the CDR3 is TGCGCCAGCAGCCCGCGGGACACCAAATATCAGCCCCAGCATTTT.

This chain links TRBV7-8 with TRBJ2-7; 9 nucleotides align to TRBD2. Germline CDR1 SGHVS, CDR2 FQNEAQ. Trimming took 0 bases from V and 3 from J; bases not matched to a gene: 9. The CDR3 is made up of 17 amino acids. The CDR3 region has the DNA TGTGCCAGCAGCTTAGCGCGCGGCGGGAGGGTCAGCTACGAGCAGTACTTC. Translating gives CASSLARGGRVSYEQYF.